This passage covers 20 T cell receptor beta chains from one sample sequenced in a study of T cell responses to AZD1222 COVID-19 vaccine. The table came from immunoSEQ multiplex PCR; TCRdb's copy has only in-frame clones and leaves some out. There are about 100,000 clones in the sample; around 84% occur only once, and approximately 1.5% lies in the top ten. Sample: peripheral blood, taken on day 0 of AZD1222 vaccination. The receptors originated from an adult in good health.

The rearrangement links TRBV7-9 to TRBJ1-1; D possibly corresponds to TRBD1 (6 bases). There are 14 residues in the CDR3. Germline-derived CDR1 and CDR2 are SEHNR and FQNEAQ (reference sequence). V lost 1 base to trimming and J lost 1 base, with 7 bases between them. CDR3 bases: TGTGCCAGCAGCTTAGAACAGGGGAACACTGAAGCTTTCTTT. As protein: CASSLEQGNTEAFF.

The chain is built from TRBV5-6 and TRBJ1-2; D is uncertain. This CDR3 is built from 12 residues. Looked up from germline, CDR1 is SGHDT and CDR2 is YYEEEE. Trimming pared 4 bases from V and 2 bases from J, leaving 6 bases between. DNA of the CDR3: TGTGCCAGCAGCCTCACAAACTATGGCTACACCTTC. Translated: CASSLTNYGYTF.

The V and J genes are TRBV18 and TRBJ1-2, with D uncertain. The V and J ends lost 3 bases and 8 bases respectively, with 13 bases between them. Per germline, CDR1 KGHSH and CDR2 LQKENI. The CDR3 covers 13 residues. CDR3: CASSPISTGGYTF. In DNA form, the CDR3 reads TGTGCCAGCTCACCGATCTCCACGGGCGGCTACACCTTC.

This chain uses TRBV10-2 with TRBJ1-6, with D tentatively TRBD1 (5 bases). CDR1 and CDR2 (germline): WSHSY, SAAADI. The V end was cut by 4 bases, the J end by 10 bases, with 17 bases between. The CDR3 has 15 amino acids. CDR3 region: CASSGGAGDGSPLHF. The CDR3 DNA sequence: TGCGCCAGCAGTGGAGGGGCGGGTGATGGCTCACCCCTCCACTTT.

In nucleotides, the CDR3 is TGTGCCTTAAAAGGGACACTCAGTCGCGCCGAGCAGTACTTC. Translation: CALKGTLSRAEQYF. The J gene is TRBJ2-7, the V gene TRBV6-4, with D possibly matching TRBD1 (6 bases). The CDR3 has 14 residues. Germline V lookup: CDR1 MRHNA, CDR2 SNTAGT. Trimming took 11 bases from V and 6 from J, leaving 23 bases between them.

The chain couples TRBV6-5 to TRBJ2-7; TRBD2 matches 7 bases. The CDR3 has 15 amino acids. J gave up 2 bases and V 2 bases, and 6 bases lay outside the gene matches. Germline-derived CDR1 and CDR2 are MNHEY and SVGAGI. CDR3 in amino acids: CASSYRASGPYEQYF. DNA of the CDR3: TGTGCCAGCAGTTACCGGGCTAGCGGACCCTACGAGCAGTACTTC.

The rearrangement joins TRBV19 to TRBJ1-2; D remains unclear. The CDR3 totals 13 residues. The ends were cut back, 5 bases at V and 6 bases at J, with 13 bases in the middle. Germline loops: CDR1 LNHDA, CDR2 SQIVND (reference sequence). CDR3 residues: CASSARPGDGYTF. DNA of the CDR3: TGTGCCAGTAGTGCCCGTCCTGGCGATGGCTACACCTTC.

This sequence joins TRBV2 and TRBJ2-2; D is perhaps TRBD2 (6 bases). CDR1 is SNHLY, CDR2 FYNNEI, per germline. The CDR3 is 14 residues long. V lost 6 bases, J lost 2 bases, and 10 bases lay in between. CDR3 DNA: TGTGCCAGCAGCCTGGACTATAACACCGGGGAGCTGTTTTTT. Its translation: CASSLDYNTGELFF.

The V call is TRBV27, the J call TRBJ1-3; no definite D call. The germline V and J ends were trimmed by 0 bases and 2 bases, with 5 bases remaining between them. This CDR3 comprises 14 residues. Germline V CDR1 and CDR2: MNHEY, SMNVEV (reference sequence). The CDR3 DNA is TGTGCCAGCAGTTTATCCAACACTGGAAACACCATATATTTT. Translating it yields CASSLSNTGNTIYF.

This clone turned up a few times. The chain has TRBV11-2 and TRBJ2-7, with TRBD2 identical over 9 bases. Germline assignment: CDR1 SGHAT and CDR2 FQNNGV. The CDR3 is made up of 16 amino acids. Trimming at V came to 2 bases and at J to 4 bases, leaving 9 bases not matched to a gene. The CDR3 DNA sequence: TGTGCCAGCAGCTTATTAGGCGGGAGGGATTATTACGAGCAGTACTTC. Translation: CASSLLGGRDYYEQYF.

This chain joins TRBV27 and TRBJ1-5; D ambiguous. This CDR3 has 15 residues. Germline CDR1 MNHEY, CDR2 SMNVEV (reference sequence). V lost 7 bases to trimming and J lost 0 bases, with 13 bases between them. The CDR3 is CASMRWQLSNQPQHF. The CDR3 DNA follows: TGTGCCAGCATGCGGTGGCAGCTTAGCAATCAGCCCCAGCATTTT.

The V call is TRBV28, the J call TRBJ2-2; D is possibly TRBD1 or TRBD2 (5 bases each). CDR1 and CDR2 (germline): MDHEN, SYDVKM. Trimming left V 6 bases short and J 3 bases short, with 11 bases between. CDR3 size: 14 residues. CDR3 nucleotides: TGTGCCAGCAGCAGGGACCCTTACACCGGGGAGCTGTTTTTT. As protein: CASSRDPYTGELFF. Variable domain in full (rest from reference TRBV28 and TRBJ2-2): DVKVTQSSRYLVKRTGEKVFLECVQDMDHENMFWYRQDPGLGLRLIYFSYDVKMKEKGDIPEGYSVSREKKERFSLILESASTNQTSMYLCASSRDPYTGELFFGEGSRLTVL.

The V call is TRBV28, the J call TRBJ1-6; no reliable D call. Per the germline V gene, CDR1 is MDHEN and CDR2 is SYDVKM. V was cut by 7 bases and J by 3 bases, with 10 bases left in between. The CDR3 is made up of 14 amino acids. This chain's CDR3 is CASTWASYNSPLHF. CDR3 DNA: TGTGCCAGCACCTGGGCCAGCTATAATTCACCCCTCCACTTT.

The chain joins TRBV7-2 to TRBJ2-5; tentative D call: TRBD2 (5 bases). V was trimmed by 2 bases and J by 4 bases, leaving 17 bases between them. The germline V gene encodes CDR1 SGHTA and CDR2 FQGNSA. This CDR3 spans 16 amino acids. The DNA of the CDR3 is TGTGCCAGCAGCTTATCCACGCTAGCTGGGGTAGAGACCCAGTACTTC. Translation: CASSLSTLAGVETQYF.

This chain joins TRBV6-5 and TRBJ1-1; no clear D. This CDR3 region has 14 residues. Germline CDR1 and CDR2: MNHEY and SVGAGI. The V and J ends lost 2 bases and 0 bases respectively, with 7 bases between them. The DNA for the CDR3 is TGTGCCAGCAGTTACGTAGGAGTGAACACTGAAGCTTTCTTT. It codes for CASSYVGVNTEAFF.

The chain recombines TRBV7-2 with TRBJ1-6; D gene ambiguous. Looked up from germline, CDR1 is SGHTA and CDR2 is FQGNSA. This CDR3 region has 12 residues. Trimming cost V 2 bases and J 10 bases, with 6 bases left between them. The CDR3 is CASSLLGSPLHF. The DNA for the CDR3 is TGTGCCAGCAGCTTACTGGGGTCACCCCTCCACTTT.

The chain links TRBV5-1 to TRBJ2-5, with TRBD1 matching over 7 bases. V gave up 4 bases and J gave up 5 bases; unmatched junction bases: 14. Germline-derived CDR1 and CDR2 are SGHRS and YFSETQ. There are 16 residues in the CDR3. This CDR3 reads CASSTEPRGGWETQYF. CDR3 bases: TGCGCCAGCAGCACGGAACCACGAGGGGGCTGGGAGACCCAGTACTTC.

The rearrangement links TRBV11-2 to TRBJ2-2, with TRBD2 matching over 15 bases. The trim removed 1 base at V and 0 bases at J, leaving 3 bases unmatched. The CDR3 is 19 amino acids. The germline gives CDR1 SGHAT, CDR2 FQNNGV. CDR3 protein: CASSLAGLAGGSNTGELFF. CDR3 nucleotides: TGTGCCAGCAGCTTAGCCGGACTAGCGGGAGGGTCGAACACCGGGGAGCTGTTTTTT.

This chain joins TRBV12-3 or TRBV12-4 and TRBJ1-1; D unclear. V lost 7 bases and J lost 5, with 8 bases in between. The CDR3 loop spans 11 amino acids. The CDR3 DNA reads TGTGCCAGCAATAAGGGTACTGAAGCTTTCTTT. The encoded protein is CASNKGTEAFF.

This clone was found a few times. The rearrangement links TRBV7-2 to TRBJ1-2, with 7 bases lining up with TRBD1. CDR3 size: 15 residues. V lost 5 bases, J lost 8 bases, and 14 bases stayed unmatched. Germline-derived CDR1 and CDR2 are SGHTA and FQGNSA. The CDR3 nucleotides read TGTGCCAGCAGCCCGCCGGGACAGTCCAATGGAGGCTACACCTTC. Translated: CASSPPGQSNGGYTF.